Included here is one TCR beta chain sequence, with context. This PCR relied on a set of 60 Vbeta primers and 13 Jbeta primers. TCRdb's table, derived via immunoSEQ multiplex PCR, lists solely in-frame clones and lacks some. The sample yields under 200,000 clones, 70% to 85% seen once. The sample is drawn from a study of cytomegalovirus exposure and HLA in healthy donors. Study in general: There were fewer than 500 genotyped donors. Of these, 81% fell in the genetic ancestry cluster associated with self-reported Caucasian donors.

V lost 1 base and J 3 bases, leaving 14 bases between the germline ends. Germline values: CDR1 SQVTM, CDR2 ANQGSEA. CDR3 length: 15 amino acids. The chain carries TRBV29-1 and TRBJ2-3; D perhaps matches TRBD2 (6 bases). The TCR sequence derives from a woman aged 25 to 39 in good health and CMV-seropositive. The source material was PBMCs. The CDR3, as DNA: TGCAGCGTTGAAGCTTCTACGGGGAGGACAGATACGCAGTATTTT. Its translation is CSVEASTGRTDTQYF.